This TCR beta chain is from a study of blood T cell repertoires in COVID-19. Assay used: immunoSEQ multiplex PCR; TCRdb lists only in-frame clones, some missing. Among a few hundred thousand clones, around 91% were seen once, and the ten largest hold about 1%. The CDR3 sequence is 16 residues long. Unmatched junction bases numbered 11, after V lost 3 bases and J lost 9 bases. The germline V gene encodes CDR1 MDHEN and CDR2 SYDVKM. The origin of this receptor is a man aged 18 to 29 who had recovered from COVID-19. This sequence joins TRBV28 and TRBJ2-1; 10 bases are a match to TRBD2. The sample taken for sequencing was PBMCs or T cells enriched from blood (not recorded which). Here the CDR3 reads CASSFPSGRGSGEQFF. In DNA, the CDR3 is TGTGCCAGCAGTTTTCCTAGCGGGAGAGGATCAGGTGAGCAGTTCTTC.